This T cell receptor beta chain was recorded in a study of glioma-infiltrating T cells. Trimming took 3 bases from V and 1 from J; bases not matched to a gene: 7. This CDR3 spans 16 amino acids. Germline V lookup: CDR1 MDHEN, CDR2 SYDVKM. Many counts were recorded for this clonotype. Using RNA template, CDR3s of TCR alpha and beta were amplified with iRepertoire arm-PCR. One-step reverse transcription and amplification started from around 100-400 ng of tissue mRNA or PBMC total RNA. TCRdb re-called the multiplex PCR reads through MiXCR, storing one row per CDR3 protein. The table has a few hundred thousand distinct CDR3 sequences, approximately 42% seen once; the top ten hold 12%.

Material for sequencing was glioma tissue, nonneoplastic brain tissue, or PBMCs (not recorded which). The sequence derives from a human donor with low-grade glioma or glioblastoma, undergoing nonglioma brain surgery, or in good health (not recorded which). The chain combines TRBV28 with TRBJ1-1; 8 nucleotides align to TRBD1. CDR3 in amino acids: CASSFPIDRGNTEAFF. Written as DNA, the CDR3 is TGTGCCAGCAGTTTCCCGATCGACAGGGGGAACACTGAAGCTTTCTTT.